This T cell receptor beta chain came from a study of T cells after yellow fever vaccination. Findings of the study overall: Post-booster samples contained most primary-vaccination clones (roughly 96% CD4, less than 90% CD8). There was a small share of clonotypes that showed up in both the CD4 and CD8 compartments.

Template switching by 5'RACE produced TCR cDNA, adding a universal primer site and UMIs. TCRdb ran MiXCR on the 5' RACE reads and lists one entry per CDR3 protein. The repertoire holds hundreds of thousands of distinct CDR3 sequences, with 9% to 15% as singletons. The CDR3 runs to 14 residues. Of note for this clonotype: What it recognizes is unknown.

The chain links TRBV21-1 to TRBJ1-4; the table's D call TRBD1 went unverified against the DNA. TRBV21-1 has pseudogene status. This clonotype was obtained from a young man who received the YFV17D yellow fever vaccine. The sequencing here drew on PBMCs, taken on the day of the yellow fever booster vaccination. For the CDR3, the DNA is TGTGCCAGCAGCAGGGGGACAGGGGGTGAAAAACTGTTTTTT. Translated: CASSRGTGGEKLFF.